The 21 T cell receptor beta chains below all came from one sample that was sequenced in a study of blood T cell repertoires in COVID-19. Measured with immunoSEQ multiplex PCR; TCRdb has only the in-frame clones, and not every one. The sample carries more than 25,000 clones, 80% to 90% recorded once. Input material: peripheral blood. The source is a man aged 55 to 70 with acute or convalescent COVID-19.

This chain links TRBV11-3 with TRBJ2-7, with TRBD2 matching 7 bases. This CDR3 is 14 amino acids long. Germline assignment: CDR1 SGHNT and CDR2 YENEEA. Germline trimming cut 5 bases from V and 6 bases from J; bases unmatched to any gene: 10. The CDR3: CASSQGGGEVEQYF. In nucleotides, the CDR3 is TGTGCCAGCAGCCAAGGCGGGGGTGAGGTCGAGCAGTACTTC.

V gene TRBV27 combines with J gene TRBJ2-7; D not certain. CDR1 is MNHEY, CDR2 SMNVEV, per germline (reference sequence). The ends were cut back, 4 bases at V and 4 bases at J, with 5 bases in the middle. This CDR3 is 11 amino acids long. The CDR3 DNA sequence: TGTGCCAGCAGTTCACATTACGAGCAGTACTTC. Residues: CASSSHYEQYF.

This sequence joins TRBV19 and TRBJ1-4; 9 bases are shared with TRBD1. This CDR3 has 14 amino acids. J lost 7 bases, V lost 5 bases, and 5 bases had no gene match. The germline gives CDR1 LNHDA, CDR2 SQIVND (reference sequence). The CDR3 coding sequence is TGTGCCAGTAGTTTACAGGGGGCAGGTGAAAAACTGTTTTTT. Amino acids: CASSLQGAGEKLFF.

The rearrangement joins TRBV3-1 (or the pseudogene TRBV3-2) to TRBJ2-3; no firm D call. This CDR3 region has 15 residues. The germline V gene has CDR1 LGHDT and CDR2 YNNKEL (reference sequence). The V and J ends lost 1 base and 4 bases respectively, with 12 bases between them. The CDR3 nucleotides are TGTGCCAGCAGCCAAGTGAGCCAATACTCAGATACGCAGTATTTT. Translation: CASSQVSQYSDTQYF.

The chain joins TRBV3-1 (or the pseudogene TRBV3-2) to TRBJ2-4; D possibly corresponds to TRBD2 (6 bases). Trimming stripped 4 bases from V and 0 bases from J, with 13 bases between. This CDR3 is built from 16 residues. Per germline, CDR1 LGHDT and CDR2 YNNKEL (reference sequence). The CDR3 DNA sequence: TGTGCCAGCAGCCGTGTCGGGGGAGTAGCCAAAAACATTCAGTACTTC. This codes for CASSRVGGVAKNIQYF.

The CDR3 spells CASSSLGGGTQETQYF. The CDR3 nucleotides read TGTGCCAGCAGCTCCCTCGGCGGGGGGACGCAAGAGACCCAGTACTTC. The chain recombines TRBV5-6 with TRBJ2-5; 8 bases map to TRBD2. Germline V CDR1 and CDR2: SGHDT, YYEEEE. Trimming took 3 bases from V and 2 from J; bases not matched to a gene: 9. The CDR3 runs to 16 residues.

CDR3 in amino acids: CASRTDSTNEQYF. CDR3 sequence (DNA): TGTGCCAGCAGGACGGACAGCACCAACGAGCAGTACTTC. V and J are TRBV2 and TRBJ2-7, with D maybe TRBD1 (6 bases). Germline CDR1 reads SNHLY; CDR2 reads FYNNEI. The V end lost 6 bases, the J end lost 5 bases, and 14 bases lay between the germline ends. CDR3 length: 13 amino acids.

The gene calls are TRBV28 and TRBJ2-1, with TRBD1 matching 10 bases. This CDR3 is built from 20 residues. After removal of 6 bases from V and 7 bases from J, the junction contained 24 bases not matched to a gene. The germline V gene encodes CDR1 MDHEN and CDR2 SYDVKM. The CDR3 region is CASRPPGYFSGTGAGNEQFF. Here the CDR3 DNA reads TGTGCCAGCAGGCCACCAGGCTATTTTTCCGGGACAGGGGCGGGGAATGAGCAGTTCTTC. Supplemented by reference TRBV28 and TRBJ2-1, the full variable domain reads DVKVTQSSRYLVKRTGEKVFLECVQDMDHENMFWYRQDPGLGLRLIYFSYDVKMKEKGDIPEGYSVSREKKERFSLILESASTNQTSMYLCASRPPGYFSGTGAGNEQFFGPGTRLTVL.

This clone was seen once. CDR3 in DNA: TGTGCCAGCGGGCCGGGAGCTGGGGTCGATGAGCAGTTCTTC. Translation: CASGPGAGVDEQFF. V is TRBV10-3 and J is TRBJ2-1; tentatively, D is TRBD2 (6 bases). CDR3 size: 14 residues. Germline V gives CDR1 ENHRY, CDR2 SYGVKD. V was shortened by 10 bases and J by 8 bases, with 21 bases between the two germline ends.

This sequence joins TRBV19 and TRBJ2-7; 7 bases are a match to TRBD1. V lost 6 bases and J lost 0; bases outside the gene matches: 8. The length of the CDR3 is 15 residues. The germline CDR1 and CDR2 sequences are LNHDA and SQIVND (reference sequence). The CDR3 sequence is CASSSTGSFSYEQYF. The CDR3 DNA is TGTGCCAGTAGCTCGACAGGGTCATTCTCCTACGAGCAGTACTTC.

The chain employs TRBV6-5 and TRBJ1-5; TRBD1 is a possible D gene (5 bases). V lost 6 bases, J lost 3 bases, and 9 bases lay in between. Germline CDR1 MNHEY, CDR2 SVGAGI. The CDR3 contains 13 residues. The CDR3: CASSRGINQPQHF. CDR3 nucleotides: TGTGCCAGCAGCCGGGGGATCAATCAGCCCCAGCATTTT.

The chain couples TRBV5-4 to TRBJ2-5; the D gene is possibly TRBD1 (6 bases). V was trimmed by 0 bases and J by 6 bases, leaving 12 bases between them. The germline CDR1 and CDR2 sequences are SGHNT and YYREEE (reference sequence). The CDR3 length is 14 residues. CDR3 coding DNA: TGTGCCAGCAGCTTGGCAGGGGTCGGGCAGACCCAGTACTTC. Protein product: CASSLAGVGQTQYF.

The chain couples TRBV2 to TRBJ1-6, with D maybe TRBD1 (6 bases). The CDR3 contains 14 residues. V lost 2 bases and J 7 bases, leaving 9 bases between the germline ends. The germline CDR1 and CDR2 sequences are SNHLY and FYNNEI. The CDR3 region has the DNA TGTGCCAGCAGTGAACAGGGGTGGAATTCACCCCTCCACTTT. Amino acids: CASSEQGWNSPLHF.

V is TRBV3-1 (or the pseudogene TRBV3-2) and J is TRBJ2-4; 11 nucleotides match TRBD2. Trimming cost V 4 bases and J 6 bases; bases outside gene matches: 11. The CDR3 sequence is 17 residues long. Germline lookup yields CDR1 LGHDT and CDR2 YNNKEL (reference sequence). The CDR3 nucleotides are TGTGCCAGCAGCCTATATACTAGCGGGAGACTGGGAAACATTCAGTACTTC. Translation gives CASSLYTSGRLGNIQYF.

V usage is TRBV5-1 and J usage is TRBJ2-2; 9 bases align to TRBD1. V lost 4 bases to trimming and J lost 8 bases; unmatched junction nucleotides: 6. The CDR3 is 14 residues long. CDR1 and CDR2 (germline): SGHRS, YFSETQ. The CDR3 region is CASSETTGGGELFF. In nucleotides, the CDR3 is TGCGCCAGCAGCGAAACGACAGGGGGTGGGGAGCTGTTTTTT.

The CDR3 protein is CASSYGGRGYTF. Written as DNA, the CDR3 is TGTGCCAGCAGTTACGGTGGGAGAGGCTACACCTTC. The rearrangement links TRBV6-5 to TRBJ1-2, with unresolved D. The CDR3 covers 12 residues. V was cut by 2 bases and J by 8 bases, with 9 bases left in between. The germline V gene encodes CDR1 MNHEY and CDR2 SVGAGI.

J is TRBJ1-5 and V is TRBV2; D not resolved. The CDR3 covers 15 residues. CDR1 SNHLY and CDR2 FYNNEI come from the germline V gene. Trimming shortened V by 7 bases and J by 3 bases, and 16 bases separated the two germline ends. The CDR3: CASTQDGRPNQPQHF. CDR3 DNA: TGTGCCAGCACCCAAGATGGCAGGCCCAATCAGCCCCAGCATTTT.

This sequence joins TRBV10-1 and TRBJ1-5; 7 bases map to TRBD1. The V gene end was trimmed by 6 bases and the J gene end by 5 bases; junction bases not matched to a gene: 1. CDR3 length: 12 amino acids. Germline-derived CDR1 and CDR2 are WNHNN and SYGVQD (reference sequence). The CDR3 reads CASSQGDQPQHF. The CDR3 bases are TGCGCCAGCAGCCAGGGGGATCAGCCCCAGCATTTT.

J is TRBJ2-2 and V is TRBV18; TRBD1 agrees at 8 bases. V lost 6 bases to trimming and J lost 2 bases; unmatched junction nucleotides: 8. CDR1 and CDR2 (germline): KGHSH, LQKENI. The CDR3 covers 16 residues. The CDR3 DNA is TGTGCCAGCTCCCTGACGGCAGGGGGCAACACCGGGGAGCTGTTTTTT. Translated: CASSLTAGGNTGELFF. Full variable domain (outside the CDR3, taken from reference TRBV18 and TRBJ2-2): NAGVMQNPRHLVRRRGQEARLRCSPMKGHSHVYWYRQLPEEGLKFMVYLQKENIIDESGMPKERFSAEFPKEGPSILRIQQVVRGDSAAYFCASSLTAGGNTGELFFGEGSRLTVL.

CDR3 amino acids: CASSLAMAGTNTGELFF. CDR3 sequence (DNA): TGTGCCAGCAGCTTAGCGATGGCGGGGACGAACACCGGGGAGCTGTTTTTT. The gene calls are TRBV7-6 and TRBJ2-2, with TRBD2 as a possible D gene (6 bases). From germline, CDR1 is SGHVS and CDR2 FNYEAQ. Trimming shortened V by 0 bases and J by 0 bases, and 11 bases separated the two germline ends. The CDR3 length is 17 residues. Full variable domain (rest looked up from reference TRBV7-6 and TRBJ2-2): GAGVSQSPRYKVTKRGQDVALRCDPISGHVSLYWYRQALGQGPEFLTYFNYEAQQDKSGLPNDRFSAERPEGSISTLTIQRTEQRDSAMYRCASSLAMAGTNTGELFFGEGSRLTVL.

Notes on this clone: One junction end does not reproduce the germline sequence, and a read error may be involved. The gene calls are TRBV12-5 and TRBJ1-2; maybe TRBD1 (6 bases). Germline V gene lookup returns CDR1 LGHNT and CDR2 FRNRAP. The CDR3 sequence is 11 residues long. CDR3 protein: CASGMDSWVLF. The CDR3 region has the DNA TGTGCTAGTGGCATGGACAGTTGGGTCCTCTTC.